The 10 T cell receptor beta chains in this list originate from one sample, sequenced in a study of cytomegalovirus exposure and HLA in healthy donors. In the PCR, 60 Vbeta and 13 Jbeta primers were used. The table came from immunoSEQ multiplex PCR; TCRdb's copy has only in-frame clones and leaves some out. The sample lists over 110,000 clones; approximately 79% were seen once. Sample: PBMCs. Source of these receptors: a man between 18 and 29 years old in good health and CMV-seronegative.

The genes are TRBV11-2 and TRBJ1-2; D not resolved. This CDR3 is 14 amino acids long. Germline V CDR1 and CDR2: SGHAT, FQNNGV. Deletions cut 2 bases from V and 0 bases from J, with 7 bases between. The CDR3 nucleotides are TGTGCCAGCAGCTTACTAGTCACTAACTATGGCTACACCTTC. It yields the protein CASSLLVTNYGYTF.

The chain combines TRBV14 with TRBJ2-7; 9 positions agree with TRBD1. Trimming took 4 bases from V and 7 from J; bases not matched to a gene: 5. Per germline, CDR1 SGHDN and CDR2 FVKESK. CDR3 size: 13 residues. As DNA, the CDR3 is TGTGCCAGCAGCCCGGGACAGGGAGGAGAGCAGTACTTC. It is translated as CASSPGQGGEQYF.

The rearrangement joins TRBV6-5 to TRBJ2-7; a possible D gene is TRBD1 (5 bases). CDR3 length equals 12 residues. The V end lost 6 bases, the J end lost 5 bases, and 11 bases lay between the germline ends. Germline V gene sequence: CDR1 MNHEY, CDR2 SVGAGI. CDR3 DNA: TGTGCCAGCAGCTCGGACACCCACGAGCAGTACTTC. Amino acids: CASSSDTHEQYF.

The rearrangement links TRBV7-9 to TRBJ1-1, with 8 bases lining up with TRBD1. CDR3 size: 15 residues. V shed 5 bases and J 2 bases; nucleotides not matched to a gene: 7. From germline, CDR1 is SEHNR and CDR2 FQNEAQ (reference sequence). This chain's CDR3 is CASSAVGQVNTEAFF. CDR3 sequence (DNA): TGTGCCAGCAGCGCGGTGGGACAGGTTAACACTGAAGCTTTCTTT.

In regard to this clone: The junction differs from germline at one of its ends, possibly a read error. The genes are TRBV7-9 and TRBJ1-2; D ambiguous. The CDR3 is 12 amino acids. Germline-derived CDR1 and CDR2 are SEHNR and FQNEAQ (reference sequence). The CDR3 is CSSSLDLHGYTF. In DNA, the CDR3 is TGTTCCAGCAGCTTAGACCTACATGGCTACACCTTC. Filled out from reference TRBV7-9 and TRBJ1-2, the complete variable domain reads DTGVSQNPRHKITKRGQNVTFRCDPISEHNRLYWYRQTLGQGPEFLTYFQNEAQLEKSRLLSDRFSAERPKGSFSTLEIQRTEQGDSAMYLCSSSLDLHGYTFGSGTRLTVV.

This rearrangement joins TRBV29-1 to TRBJ2-2; D call uncertain. The CDR3 has 14 residues. V lost 7 bases, J lost 5 bases, and 17 bases lay in between. CDR1 and CDR2 from the germline V gene are SQVTM and ANQGSEA. CDR3 DNA: TGCAGCGCCTTACACCCCGAGAGGACCGGGGAGCTGTTTTTT. It encodes CSALHPERTGELFF.

The CDR3 reads CAWGQGTSYNSPLHF. CDR3 bases: TGTGCCTGGGGTCAGGGGACCTCCTATAATTCACCCCTCCACTTT. The rearrangement joins TRBV30 to TRBJ1-6, with D possibly being TRBD1 (6 bases). The CDR3 loop spans 15 amino acids. CDR1 is GTSNPN and CDR2 is SVGIG in the germline V gene (reference sequence). V dropped 5 bases and J dropped 0 bases, with 11 bases sitting between them.

The chain is built from TRBV30 and TRBJ2-6; 7 nucleotides align to TRBD1. V shed 3 bases and J 3 bases; nucleotides not matched to a gene: 5. Germline V gene lookup returns CDR1 GTSNPN and CDR2 SVGIG (reference sequence). This CDR3 contains 15 residues. In nucleotides, the CDR3 is TGTGCCTGGAGGGGAAGGGGGCTTGGGGCCAACGTCCTGACTTTC. Translating gives CAWRGRGLGANVLTF.

The CDR3 region is CASSLGGLAGAGELFF. CDR3 sequence (DNA): TGTGCCAGCAGCTTAGGGGGACTAGCGGGGGCCGGGGAGCTGTTTTTT. This chain connects TRBV7-6 to TRBJ2-2, with TRBD2 matching over 14 bases. The CDR3 loop spans 16 amino acids. V was pared by 1 base and J by 6 bases, with 1 base of the junction left unmatched. CDR1 and CDR2 (germline): SGHVS, FNYEAQ.

This clone was seen only a few times. The chain links TRBV30 to TRBJ1-1, with 7 positions matching TRBD1. From germline, CDR1 is GTSNPN and CDR2 SVGIG (reference sequence). The V segment lost 4 bases and the J segment 4 bases; nucleotides outside the gene matches: 6. The CDR3 has 13 amino acids. CDR3 nucleotides: TGTGCCTGGACTTGGCAGGGGGGCACTGAAGCTTTCTTT. It yields the protein CAWTWQGGTEAFF.